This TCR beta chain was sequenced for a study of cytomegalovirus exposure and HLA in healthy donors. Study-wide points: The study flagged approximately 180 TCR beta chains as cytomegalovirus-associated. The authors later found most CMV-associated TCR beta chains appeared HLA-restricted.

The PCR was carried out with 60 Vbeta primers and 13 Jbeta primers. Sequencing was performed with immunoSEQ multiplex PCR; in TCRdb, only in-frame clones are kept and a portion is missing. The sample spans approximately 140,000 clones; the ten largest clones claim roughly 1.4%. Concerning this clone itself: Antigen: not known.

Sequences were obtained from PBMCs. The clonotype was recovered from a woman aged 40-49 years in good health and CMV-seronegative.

The CDR3 DNA sequence: TGTGCCAGCAGCTTAGAAGGGGCAGGGTTTACCTTC. This encodes CASSLEGAGFTF. The genes are TRBV11-2 and TRBJ1-2; TRBD1 is a possible D gene (5 bases). CDR3 size: 12 residues. The V gene's germline CDR1 is SGHAT and CDR2 FQNNGV. Trimming removed 0 bases at V and 14 bases at J, with 13 bases between. Combining the CDR3 with reference TRBV11-2 and TRBJ1-2 gives the whole variable domain EAGVAQSPRYKIIEKRQSVAFWCNPISGHATLYWYQQILGQGPKLLIQFQNNGVVDDSQLPKDRFSAERLKGVDSTLKIQPAKLEDSAVYLCASSLEGAGFTFGSGTRLTVV.